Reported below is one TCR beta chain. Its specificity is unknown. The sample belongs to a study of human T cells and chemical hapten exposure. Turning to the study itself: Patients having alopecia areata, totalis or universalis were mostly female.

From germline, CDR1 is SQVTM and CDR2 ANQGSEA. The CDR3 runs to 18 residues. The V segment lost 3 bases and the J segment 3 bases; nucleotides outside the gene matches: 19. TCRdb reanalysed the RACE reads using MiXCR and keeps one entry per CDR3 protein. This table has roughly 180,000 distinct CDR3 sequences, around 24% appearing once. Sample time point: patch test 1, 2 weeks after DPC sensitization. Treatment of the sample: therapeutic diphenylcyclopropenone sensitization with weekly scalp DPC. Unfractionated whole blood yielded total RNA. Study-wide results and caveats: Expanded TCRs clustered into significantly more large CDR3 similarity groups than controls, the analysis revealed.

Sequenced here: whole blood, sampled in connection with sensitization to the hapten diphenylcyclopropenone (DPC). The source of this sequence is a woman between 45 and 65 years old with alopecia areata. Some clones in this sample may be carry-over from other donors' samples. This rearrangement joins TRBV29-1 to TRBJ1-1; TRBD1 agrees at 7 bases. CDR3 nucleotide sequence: TGCAGCGTTGAGACACAGGGGATCGGTGGCAATCTGGACACTGAAGCTTTCTTT. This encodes CSVETQGIGGNLDTEAFF.